These 31 T cell receptor beta chains share one sample of origin, sequenced in a study of T cell changes during pregnancy in multiple sclerosis. TCRdb keeps only in-frame clones here, not all; method: immunoSEQ multiplex PCR. The table records 48,000 or so clones, 85% to 95% of them present only once. The specimen comprised CD4+ T cells from peripheral blood mononuclear cells, sampled in the first trimester of pregnancy. The receptor set was obtained from a female donor with multiple sclerosis, enrolled in a pregnancy study.

This clone has only one observation. The gene calls are TRBV7-9 and TRBJ1-2; unclear D gene. Germline V gene lookup returns CDR1 SEHNR and CDR2 FQNEAQ (reference sequence). The CDR3 has 13 residues. The V end lost 2 bases, the J end lost 8 bases, and 12 bases lay between the germline ends. CDR3 protein: CASSLRGIGGYTF. The CDR3 nucleotides are TGTGCCAGCAGCTTACGAGGGATAGGAGGCTACACCTTC. Drawing the rest from reference TRBV7-9 and TRBJ1-2, the complete variable domain is DTGVSQNPRHKITKRGQNVTFRCDPISEHNRLYWYRQTLGQGPEFLTYFQNEAQLEKSRLLSDRFSAERPKGSFSTLEIQRTEQGDSAMYLCASSLRGIGGYTFGSGTRLTVV.

The chain uses TRBV7-9 and TRBJ2-3, with D possibly matching TRBD1 (6 bases). Germline V CDR1 and CDR2: SEHNR, FQNEAQ (reference sequence). The CDR3 length is 15 residues. V lost 4 bases and J 0 bases, leaving 11 bases between the germline ends. The CDR3 sequence is CASSSGVGSTDTQYF. The CDR3 nucleotides read TGTGCCAGCAGCTCAGGGGTGGGCAGCACAGATACGCAGTATTTT.

The chain has TRBV5-1 and TRBJ2-7; D is perhaps TRBD1 (5 bases). Per germline, CDR1 SGHRS and CDR2 YFSETQ. The CDR3 totals 17 residues. The V end was cut by 0 bases, the J end by 0 bases, with 16 bases between. For the CDR3, the DNA is TGCGCCAGCAGCTTGGCCATGTTAACAGGTCCCTCCTACGAGCAGTACTTC. Amino acids: CASSLAMLTGPSYEQYF.

J is TRBJ1-4 and V is TRBV5-4; D may be TRBD1 (5 bases). CDR1 and CDR2 (germline): SGHNT, YYREEE (reference sequence). The CDR3 is 20 amino acids. V lost 3 bases and J lost 2, with 26 bases in between. The CDR3 reads CASSSGRGSGGKATNEKLFF. The DNA of the CDR3 is TGTGCCAGCAGCTCCGGACGAGGAAGCGGGGGAAAGGCGACTAATGAAAAACTGTTTTTT.

This chain uses TRBV7-2 with TRBJ1-3; D may be TRBD1 (5 bases). V was shortened by 1 base and J by 1 base, with 14 bases between the two germline ends. Germline assignment: CDR1 SGHTA and CDR2 FQGNSA. The CDR3 totals 17 residues. The CDR3 spells CASSLVGGRGSGNTIYF. The CDR3 region has the DNA TGTGCCAGCAGCTTAGTAGGTGGACGGGGGTCTGGAAACACCATATATTTT.

This chain connects TRBV7-9 to TRBJ2-1, with a weak D call TRBD2 (6 bases). Trimming shortened V by 7 bases and J by 4 bases, and 11 bases separated the two germline ends. The CDR3 has 13 residues. Germline V gives CDR1 SEHNR, CDR2 FQNEAQ (reference sequence). In DNA, the CDR3 is TGTGCCAGCACGCCACGGGAGTACAATGAGCAGTTCTTC. The encoded protein is CASTPREYNEQFF.

The chain joins TRBV6-6 to TRBJ1-5; 8 nucleotides align to TRBD1. V was pared by 8 bases and J by 4 bases, with 4 bases of the junction left unmatched. This CDR3 contains 13 residues. The germline CDR1 and CDR2 sequences are MNHNY and SVGAGI (reference sequence). CDR3 region: CASDRTGNQPQHF. The CDR3 DNA reads TGTGCCAGCGATAGGACAGGGAATCAGCCCCAGCATTTT.

This clone has just one count. The chain has TRBV25-1 and TRBJ2-5, with D unresolved. This CDR3 has 13 residues. The germline gives CDR1 MGHDK, CDR2 SYGVNS. The V end was cut by 6 bases, the J end by 4 bases, with 12 bases between. The CDR3 reads CASSLRELETQYF. For the CDR3, the DNA is TGTGCCAGCAGCCTACGCGAGTTAGAGACCCAGTACTTC. Full variable domain (remainder filled in from reference TRBV25-1 and TRBJ2-5): EADIYQTPRYLVIGTGKKITLECSQTMGHDKMYWYQQDPGMELHLIHYSYGVNSTEKGDLSSESTVSRIRTEHFPLTLESARPSHTSQYLCASSLRELETQYFGPGTRLLVL.

The chain links TRBV6-1 to TRBJ1-1; a weak D match, TRBD1 (5 bases). V dropped 5 bases and J dropped 7 bases, with 14 bases sitting between them. Germline V gene lookup returns CDR1 MNHNS and CDR2 SASEGT. The CDR3 runs 13 residues. The CDR3 region is CASSLRGGSEAFF. The CDR3 DNA follows: TGTGCCAGCAGTCTAAGGGGAGGCAGTGAAGCTTTCTTT.

The J gene is TRBJ2-1, the V gene TRBV7-9; 11 bases align to TRBD1. Germline CDR1 reads SEHNR; CDR2 reads FQNEAQ (reference sequence). The CDR3 runs 15 residues. V lost 6 bases, J lost 4 bases, and 5 bases stayed unmatched. CDR3 loop: CASRVGQGAYNEQFF. CDR3 in DNA: TGTGCCAGCAGGGTCGGACAGGGGGCTTACAATGAGCAGTTCTTC.

The gene calls are TRBV5-4 and TRBJ2-6; a weak D match, TRBD1 (7 bases). The V end lost 4 bases, the J end lost 4 bases, and 21 bases lay between the germline ends. The germline V gene encodes CDR1 SGHNT and CDR2 YYREEE (reference sequence). The CDR3 is 18 amino acids. CDR3 protein: CASSLEGQLPGGANVLTF. CDR3 coding DNA: TGTGCCAGCAGCCTGGAGGGACAGTTGCCTGGGGGGGCCAACGTCCTGACTTTC.

The chain joins TRBV5-1 to TRBJ2-3, with 10 bases that match TRBD2. The length of the CDR3 is 14 residues. V shed 4 bases, J shed 6 bases, and the junction held 5 bases outside the gene matches. The germline V gene encodes CDR1 SGHRS and CDR2 YFSETQ. The CDR3 region is CASSISGGFDTQYF. Written as DNA, the CDR3 is TGCGCCAGCAGCATTAGCGGGGGGTTTGATACGCAGTATTTT.

This clone was seen once. V and J are TRBV5-5 and TRBJ2-7, with D uncertain. Germline CDR1 is SGHKS and CDR2 is YYEKEE (reference sequence). The CDR3 extends over 11 amino acids. Deletions cut 4 bases from V and 6 bases from J, with 8 bases between. The DNA of the CDR3 is TGTGCCAGCAGCCCCCTCAGCGAGCAGTACTTC. This translates into CASSPLSEQYF.

This rearrangement joins TRBV21-1 to TRBJ2-5; the tabulated D call, TRBD1, remains unverified against the DNA. TRBV21-1 is noted as a pseudogene. This CDR3 has 16 amino acids. The CDR3 is CASRPEDRGRQETQYF. CDR3 coding DNA: TGTGCCAGCCGCCCCGAGGACAGGGGACGGCAAGAGACCCAGTACTTC.

The rearrangement uses TRBV6-5 and TRBJ1-2, with 7 bases lining up with TRBD1. Germline CDR1 reads MNHEY; CDR2 reads SVGAGI. The length of the CDR3 is 15 residues. J was trimmed by 0 bases and V by 4 bases; bases with no gene match: 5. The CDR3 DNA reads TGTGCCAGCAGTTCCCCGGGACAGACTAACTATGGCTACACCTTC. This gives the protein CASSSPGQTNYGYTF.

This chain connects TRBV19 to TRBJ1-4, with a tentative D call TRBD1 (5 bases). Trimming took 3 bases from V and 8 from J, leaving 13 bases between them. The germline V gene encodes CDR1 LNHDA and CDR2 SQIVND (reference sequence). CDR3 length: 14 amino acids. The DNA for the CDR3 is TGTGCCAGTAGTATGCCGGGACTCGGGGAAAAACTGTTTTTT. It codes for CASSMPGLGEKLFF.

This chain links TRBV29-1 with TRBJ1-1; perhaps TRBD1 as D (5 bases). The V end lost 6 bases, the J end lost 1 base, and 15 bases lay between the germline ends. The CDR3 loop spans 14 amino acids. Germline V lookup: CDR1 SQVTM, CDR2 ANQGSEA. The CDR3 bases are TGCAGCGTCGGGGGGGGACGGAGGAACACTGAAGCTTTCTTT. This codes for CSVGGGRRNTEAFF.

This clone showed up just once. V usage is TRBV11-2 and J usage is TRBJ2-2, with unresolved D. The CDR3 contains 15 residues. The V gene's germline CDR1 is SGHAT and CDR2 FQNNGV. V dropped 5 bases and J dropped 1 base, with 11 bases sitting between them. The CDR3 DNA reads as TGTGCCAGCAGCCCTTCTAGTCTGAACACCGGGGAGCTGTTTTTT. This sequence encodes CASSPSSLNTGELFF.

In regard to this clone: Other DNA sequences from this sample encode an identical CDR3 as well. V and J are TRBV6-5 and TRBJ1-2; 7 bases agree with TRBD1. In germline, CDR1 is MNHEY, CDR2 SVGAGI. The length of the CDR3 is 13 residues. With 2 bases clipped from V and 8 bases from J, the junction kept 5 bases outside the gene matches. CDR3 sequence: CASSYRQGGGYTF. CDR3 nucleotide sequence: TGTGCCAGCAGTTACCGACAGGGTGGAGGCTACACCTTC.

This chain links TRBV9 with TRBJ2-1; 9 nucleotides match TRBD1. CDR3 size: 16 residues. Germline V gene lookup returns CDR1 SGDLS and CDR2 YYNGEE. Germline trimming cut 3 bases from V and 5 bases from J; bases unmatched to any gene: 9. CDR3 loop: CASSAHLDRGDNEQFF. The CDR3 DNA sequence: TGTGCCAGCAGCGCCCACCTTGACAGGGGGGACAATGAGCAGTTCTTC. The full variable domain, with the rest looked up from reference TRBV9 and TRBJ2-1, is DSGVTQTPKHLITATGQRVTLRCSPRSGDLSVYWYQQSLDQGLQFLIQYYNGEERAKGNILERFSAQQFPDLHSELNLSSLELGDSALYFCASSAHLDRGDNEQFFGPGTRLTVL.

V gene TRBV19 combines with J gene TRBJ2-2; 8 bases are shared with TRBD2. CDR1 and CDR2 (germline): LNHDA, SQIVND (reference sequence). J lost 4 bases, V lost 4 bases, and 8 bases had no gene match. The CDR3 consists of 16 residues. This CDR3 is CASSTPGGQGTGELFF. The CDR3 DNA is TGTGCCAGTAGTACCCCGGGGGGGCAGGGCACCGGGGAGCTGTTTTTT.

This chain joins TRBV7-9 and TRBJ1-1, with 9 bases fitting TRBD1. The CDR3 is 14 amino acids. CDR1 and CDR2 from the germline V gene are SEHNR and FQNEAQ (reference sequence). J gave up 7 bases and V 3 bases, and 6 bases lay outside the gene matches. Here the CDR3 DNA reads TGTGCCAGCAGCTTTCCAGACAGGGGGGTTGAAGCTTTCTTT. Translating it yields CASSFPDRGVEAFF.

The chain uses TRBV7-9 and TRBJ1-1, with 7 bases identical to TRBD1. The CDR3 consists of 14 residues. CDR1 and CDR2 (germline): SEHNR, FQNEAQ (reference sequence). V lost 5 bases, J lost 11 bases, and 14 bases stayed unmatched. CDR3 DNA: TGTGCCAGCAGCCGACAGTCGACAGGGCGAGGGGCTTTCTTT. Residues: CASSRQSTGRGAFF.

This clone was observed a few times. The CDR3 sequence: CASSPTRLEQFF. CDR3 bases: TGTGCCAGCAGCCCGACACGACTAGAGCAGTTCTTC. This chain joins TRBV7-2 and TRBJ2-1; D is possibly TRBD2 (5 bases). The CDR3 loop spans 12 amino acids. Trimming shortened V by 5 bases and J by 10 bases, and 12 bases separated the two germline ends. Per the germline V gene, CDR1 is SGHTA and CDR2 is FQGNSA. Using reference TRBV7-2 and TRBJ2-1 for the parts outside the CDR3, the full variable domain is GAGVSQSPSNKVTEKGKDVELRCDPISGHTALYWYRQSLGQGLEFLIYFQGNSAPDKSGLPSDRFSAERTGGSVSTLTIQRTQQEDSAVYLCASSPTRLEQFFGPGTRLTVL.

This clone has just one count. The genes are TRBV7-2 and TRBJ2-5; the match to TRBD1 covers 8 bases. Germline V gives CDR1 SGHTA, CDR2 FQGNSA. The CDR3 spans 17 residues. V lost 2 bases, J lost 5 bases, and 13 bases stayed unmatched. This CDR3 is CASSLPPGQGQTETQYF. DNA for the CDR3: TGTGCCAGCAGCTTACCCCCAGGACAGGGTCAGACTGAGACCCAGTACTTC. Supplemented by reference TRBV7-2 and TRBJ2-5, the full variable domain reads GAGVSQSPSNKVTEKGKDVELRCDPISGHTALYWYRQSLGQGLEFLIYFQGNSAPDKSGLPSDRFSAERTGGSVSTLTIQRTQQEDSAVYLCASSLPPGQGQTETQYFGPGTRLLVL.

This clone has just one count. The chain links TRBV9 to TRBJ2-3; TRBD2 matches 12 bases. CDR3 length: 18 amino acids. Looked up from germline, CDR1 is SGDLS and CDR2 is YYNGEE. V shed 3 bases, J shed 2 bases, and the junction held 10 bases outside the gene matches. The CDR3 DNA is TGTGCCAGCAGCGGCCAGGTACGACTAGCGGGGGCCACAGATACGCAGTATTTT. This codes for CASSGQVRLAGATDTQYF. Filled out from reference TRBV9 and TRBJ2-3, the complete variable domain reads DSGVTQTPKHLITATGQRVTLRCSPRSGDLSVYWYQQSLDQGLQFLIQYYNGEERAKGNILERFSAQQFPDLHSELNLSSLELGDSALYFCASSGQVRLAGATDTQYFGPGTRLTVL.

This clone has just one count. The rearrangement joins TRBV19 to TRBJ1-2; the D is unclear. Germline V lookup: CDR1 LNHDA, CDR2 SQIVND (reference sequence). Between the trimmed V and J ends, which lost 0 bases and 2 bases, there was a span of 7 bases. The CDR3 covers 14 residues. This CDR3 reads CASSIERGNYGYTF. The CDR3 nucleotides are TGTGCCAGTAGTATAGAAAGAGGGAACTATGGCTACACCTTC.

The chain links TRBV21-1 to TRBJ2-5; the DNA was not compared with TRBD1, the D call given in the table. TRBV21-1 represents a pseudogene. The CDR3 extends over 14 amino acids. CDR3 nucleotides: TGTGCCAGCAGCCCGCCGGACAGCCAAGAGACCCAGTACTTC. Residues: CASSPPDSQETQYF.

This clone was observed a few times. The V gene is TRBV15, the J gene TRBJ1-4; 7 nucleotides line up with TRBD1. The ends lost 8 bases at V and 1 base at J; junction bases unmatched: 4. The CDR3 sequence is 14 residues long. The germline V gene has CDR1 LNHNV and CDR2 YYDKDF (reference sequence). The CDR3 sequence: CATARDRTNEKLFF. The CDR3 DNA is TGTGCCACCGCCCGGGACAGAACTAATGAAAAACTGTTTTTT.

CDR3 loop: CAWSVRLAGSYNEQFF. CDR3 bases: TGTGCCTGGAGTGTACGACTAGCTGGGTCCTACAATGAGCAGTTCTTC. This chain connects TRBV30 to TRBJ2-1; TRBD2 aligns across 7 bases. CDR1 GTSNPN and CDR2 SVGIG come from the germline V gene (reference sequence). V was clipped by 0 bases and J by 1 base; unmatched bases: 6. CDR3 length: 16 residues.

The table lists this clone with a count of one. The chain carries TRBV6-5 and TRBJ2-7, with D perhaps matching TRBD1 (6 bases). This CDR3 spans 13 amino acids. V lost 6 bases and J 1 base, leaving 10 bases between the germline ends. Germline V lookup: CDR1 MNHEY, CDR2 SVGAGI. The CDR3 region is CASRLTGSYEQYF. Here the CDR3 DNA reads TGTGCCAGCAGATTAACAGGGTCCTACGAGCAGTACTTC.